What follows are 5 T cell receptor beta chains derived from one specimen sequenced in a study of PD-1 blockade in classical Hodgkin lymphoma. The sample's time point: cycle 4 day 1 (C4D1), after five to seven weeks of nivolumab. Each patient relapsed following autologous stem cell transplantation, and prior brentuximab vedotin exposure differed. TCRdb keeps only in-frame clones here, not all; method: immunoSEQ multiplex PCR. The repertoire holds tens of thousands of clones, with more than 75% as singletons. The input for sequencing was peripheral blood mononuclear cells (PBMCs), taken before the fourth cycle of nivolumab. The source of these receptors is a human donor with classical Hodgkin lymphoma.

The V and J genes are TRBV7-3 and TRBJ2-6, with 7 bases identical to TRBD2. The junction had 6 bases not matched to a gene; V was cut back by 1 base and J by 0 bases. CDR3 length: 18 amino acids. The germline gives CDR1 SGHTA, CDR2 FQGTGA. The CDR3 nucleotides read TGTGCCAGCAGCTTAAGGGGAGGGGCAGCCTCTGGGGCCAACGTCCTGACTTTC. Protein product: CASSLRGGAASGANVLTF.

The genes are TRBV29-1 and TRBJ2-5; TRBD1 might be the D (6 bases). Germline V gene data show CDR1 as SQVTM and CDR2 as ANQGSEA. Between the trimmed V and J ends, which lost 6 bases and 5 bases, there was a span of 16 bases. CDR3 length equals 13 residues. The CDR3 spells CSVETGKGETQYF. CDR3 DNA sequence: TGCAGCGTGGAAACAGGGAAAGGCGAGACCCAGTACTTC. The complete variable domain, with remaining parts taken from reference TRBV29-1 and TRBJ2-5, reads SAVISQKPSRDICQRGTSLTIQCQVDSQVTMMFWYRQQPGQSLTLIATANQGSEATYESGFVIDKFPISRPNLTFSTLTVSNMSPEDSSIYLCSVETGKGETQYFGPGTRLLVL.

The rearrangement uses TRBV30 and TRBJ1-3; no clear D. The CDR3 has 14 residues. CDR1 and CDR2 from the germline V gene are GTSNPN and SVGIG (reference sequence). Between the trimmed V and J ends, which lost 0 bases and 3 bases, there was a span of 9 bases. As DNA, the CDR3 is TGTGCCTGGAGTGTACGGAGGGATGGAAACACCATATATTTT. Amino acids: CAWSVRRDGNTIYF.

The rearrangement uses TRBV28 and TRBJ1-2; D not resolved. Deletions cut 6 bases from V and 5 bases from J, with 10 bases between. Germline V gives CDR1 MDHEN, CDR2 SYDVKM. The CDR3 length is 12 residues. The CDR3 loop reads CASSRVRYGYTF. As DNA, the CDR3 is TGTGCCAGCAGCCGTGTGCGATATGGCTACACCTTC.

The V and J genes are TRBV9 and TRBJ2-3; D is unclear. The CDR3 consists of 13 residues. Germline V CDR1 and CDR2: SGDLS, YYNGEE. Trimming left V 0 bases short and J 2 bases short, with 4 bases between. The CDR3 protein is CASSVGITDTQYF. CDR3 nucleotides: TGTGCCAGCAGCGTAGGAATCACAGATACGCAGTATTTT.